The following is a T cell receptor beta chain sequence with its context. These data originate in a study of OX40 agonist ivuxolimab in advanced cancers. The wider study: Ivuxolimab is an agonistic anti-OX40 (CD134) antibody, and patients were treated with it. The eligibility criteria allowed prior anti-PD-1, anti-PD-L1 or anti-CTLA-4 therapy, and around 38% had some.

The repertoire was sequenced with immunoSEQ multiplex PCR; TCRdb's copy has only in-frame clones and lacks some. The repertoire holds around 72,000 clones, with around 88% as singletons. The clonotype was recovered from an adult with an advanced solid tumor such as melanoma, head and neck, liver or kidney cancer. This sample comprised CD4+ or CD8+ T cells sorted from blood, obtained in a trial of the OX40 agonist ivuxolimab.

CDR3: CASSGGSPLSYTF. The CDR3, as DNA: TGTGCCAGCAGTGGGGGCAGCCCGCTGAGCTACACCTTC. This chain joins TRBV2 and TRBJ1-2; maybe TRBD1 (5 bases). The germline gives CDR1 SNHLY, CDR2 FYNNEI. The CDR3 is made up of 13 amino acids. The V end was cut by 4 bases, the J end by 9 bases, with 15 bases between.